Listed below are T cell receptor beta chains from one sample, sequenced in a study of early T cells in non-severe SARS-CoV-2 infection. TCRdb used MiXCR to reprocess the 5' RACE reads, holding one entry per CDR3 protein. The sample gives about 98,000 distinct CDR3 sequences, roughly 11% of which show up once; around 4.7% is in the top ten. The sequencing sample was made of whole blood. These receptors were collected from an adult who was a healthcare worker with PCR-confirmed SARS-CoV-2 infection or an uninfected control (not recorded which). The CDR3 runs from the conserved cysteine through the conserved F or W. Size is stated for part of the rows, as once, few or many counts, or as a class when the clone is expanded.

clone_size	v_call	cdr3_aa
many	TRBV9	CASSIGPNTEAFF
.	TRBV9	CASSVDRYGEQFF
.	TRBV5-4	CASSPENRAAPQYF
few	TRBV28	CASSIITALDGYTF
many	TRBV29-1	CSGAPPPGIRADTQYF
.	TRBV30	CAWSGGGPGGTQYF
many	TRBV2	CASSGGGLAGTSYEQYF
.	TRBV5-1	CASSSGQGASTEAFF
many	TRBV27	CASSLFGYEQYF
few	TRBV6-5	CASRKGTGGDEQFF